What follows are 18 T cell receptor beta chains derived from one specimen sequenced in a study of T cells in Graves' hyperthyroidism and ophthalmopathy. TCR beta CDR3 regions were amplified from RNA transcripts. HTBI primers were employed in a first-round RT-PCR of the TCR CDR3. TCRdb called the multiplex PCR reads again in MiXCR, with one record for every CDR3 protein. The repertoire has 500,000 to 600,000 distinct CDR3 sequences, 15% to 20% of them found once; the top ten carry 40% to 50%. The specimen sequenced was blood. Every receptor here comes from a middle-aged man with Graves' ophthalmopathy.

This clonotype was detected ten times or more. The chain's CDR3 is CASSPLTATDTQYF. DNA for the CDR3: TGCGCCAGCAGCCCCCTGACAGCCACAGATACGCAGTATTTT. The chain combines TRBV5-1 with TRBJ2-3; a possible D gene is TRBD1 (5 bases). V lost 4 bases, J lost 2 bases, and 11 bases lay in between. This CDR3 is built from 14 residues. CDR1 is SGHRS and CDR2 is YFSETQ in the germline V gene.

The genes are TRBV7-3 and TRBJ2-6, with 7 positions matching TRBD1. In germline, CDR1 is SGHTA, CDR2 FQGTGA. CDR3 length: 15 residues. With 4 bases clipped from V and 2 bases from J, the junction kept 2 bases outside the gene matches. CDR3 nucleotide sequence: TGTGCCAGCAGCTCGCAGGGGGCTGGGGCCAACGTCCTGACTTTC. It encodes CASSSQGAGANVLTF.

This chain links TRBV4-2 with TRBJ2-5; TRBD1 agrees at 10 bases. Germline-derived CDR1 and CDR2 are LGHNA and YNFKEQ. This CDR3 is built from 16 residues. The J segment lost 5 bases and the V segment lost 3 bases, leaving 9 bases of the junction unmatched. The CDR3 reads CASSHSTGGSVETQYF. The DNA of the CDR3 is TGTGCCAGCAGCCATTCGACAGGGGGCTCGGTTGAGACCCAGTACTTC.

Here the CDR3 DNA reads TGTGCCAGCAGTCGGACAGACTACGAGCAGTACTTC. It encodes CASSRTDYEQYF. This chain links TRBV7-2 with TRBJ2-7; D is perhaps TRBD1 (6 bases). The V gene lost 6 bases and the J gene lost 3 bases, with 9 bases spanning the gap. Germline V gene data show CDR1 as SGHTA and CDR2 as FQGNSA. The CDR3 loop spans 12 amino acids.

This clonotype was seen at least ten times. The rearrangement links TRBV11-2 to TRBJ1-2, with 9 nucleotides matching TRBD1. Germline V gene data show CDR1 as SGHAT and CDR2 as FQNNGV. Trimming took 6 bases from V and 2 from J; bases not matched to a gene: 10. This CDR3 spans 16 amino acids. CDR3 region: CASRRPGTGRNYGYTF. CDR3 bases: TGTGCCAGCAGGCGACCTGGGACAGGGAGGAACTATGGCTACACCTTC.

This clonotype was seen at least ten times. This chain uses TRBV5-1 with TRBJ1-1, with 9 bases matching TRBD1. J was trimmed by 2 bases and V by 3 bases; bases with no gene match: 8. The CDR3 sequence is 16 residues long. Germline CDR1 and CDR2: SGHRS and YFSETQ. CDR3 region: CASSYNPTGGNTEAFF. The CDR3 DNA sequence: TGCGCCAGCAGCTATAATCCGACAGGGGGTAACACTGAAGCTTTCTTT.

This clonotype was observed many times. This sequence joins TRBV7-2 and TRBJ2-3; D call uncertain. The CDR3 covers 12 residues. The germline V gene has CDR1 SGHTA and CDR2 FQGNSA. With 1 base removed from V and 7 bases from J, the gap between germline ends came to 6 bases. DNA of the CDR3: TGTGCCAGCAGCTTAGTCTTGAATACGCAGTATTTT. It codes for CASSLVLNTQYF.

This CDR3 is CASSSGPSSGANVLTF. The CDR3 coding sequence is TGTGCCAGCAGCTCCGGACCGAGCTCTGGGGCCAACGTCCTGACTTTC. The rearrangement uses TRBV13 and TRBJ2-6; unclear D gene. The CDR3 consists of 16 residues. CDR1 is PRHDT and CDR2 is FYEKMQ in the germline V gene (reference sequence). Trimming removed 4 bases at V and 0 bases at J, with 10 bases between.

This clonotype was detected many times. The gene calls are TRBV7-9 and TRBJ2-1; 7 nucleotides line up with TRBD2. The CDR3 runs 13 residues. J lost 9 bases, V lost 4 bases, and 6 bases had no gene match. Germline CDR1 is SEHNR and CDR2 is FQNEAQ (reference sequence). The CDR3 sequence is CASSSFRGGEQFF. CDR3 DNA sequence: TGTGCCAGCAGCTCCTTCCGCGGGGGTGAGCAGTTCTTC.

This chain joins TRBV5-1 and TRBJ2-1, with 13 bases fitting TRBD2. V dropped 4 bases and J dropped 5; count of bases not matched to a gene: 6. The CDR3 is 16 residues long. Germline V gene lookup returns CDR1 SGHRS and CDR2 YFSETQ. Here the CDR3 reads CASSGTGTSGNNEQFF. CDR3 bases: TGCGCCAGCAGCGGAACCGGGACTAGCGGGAACAATGAGCAGTTCTTC.

This clonotype has only a few counts. The V gene is TRBV20-1, the J gene TRBJ2-7; TRBD2 might be the D (5 bases). V was trimmed by 0 bases and J by 0 bases, leaving 12 bases between them. Looked up from germline, CDR1 is DFQATT and CDR2 is SNEGSKA (reference sequence). CDR3 length: 15 residues. The CDR3 is CSARELTSSSYEQYF. The CDR3 DNA follows: TGCAGTGCTAGAGAACTAACTAGTAGCTCCTACGAGCAGTACTTC.

The sample holds many counts of this clonotype. The chain couples TRBV3-1 to TRBJ2-7; 8 positions match TRBD1. The V gene's germline CDR1 is LGHDT and CDR2 YNNKEL (reference sequence). Trimming removed 9 bases from V and 2 bases from J; junction bases left unmatched: 6. The CDR3 spans 13 residues. Here the CDR3 reads CASSQGGTYEQYF. Written as DNA, the CDR3 is TGTGCCAGTTCACAGGGGGGCACCTACGAGCAGTACTTC.

The sample holds many counts of this clonotype. The chain links TRBV3-1 to TRBJ1-2, with unresolved D. CDR1 and CDR2 (germline): LGHDT, YNNKEL (reference sequence). The length of the CDR3 is 14 residues. V was shortened by 0 bases and J by 2 bases, with 7 bases between the two germline ends. The CDR3 DNA reads as TGTGCCAGCAGCCAAGATTCCGTGAACTATGGCTACACCTTC. This encodes CASSQDSVNYGYTF. Full variable domain (remainder filled in from reference TRBV3-1 and TRBJ1-2): DTAVSQTPKYLVTQMGNDKSIKCEQNLGHDTMYWYKQDSKKFLKIMFSYNNKELIINETVPNRFSPKSPDKAHLNLHINSLELGDSAVYFCASSQDSVNYGYTFGSGTRLTVV.

This clonotype was seen a handful of times. The chain links TRBV6-6 to TRBJ1-2; D gene ambiguous. The V gene's germline CDR1 is MNHNY and CDR2 SVGAGI (reference sequence). The CDR3 consists of 14 residues. V was shortened by 2 bases and J by 4 bases, with 11 bases between the two germline ends. In DNA form, the CDR3 reads TGTGCCAGCAGTTACATAGGAGGTAGCTATGGCTACACCTTC. It encodes CASSYIGGSYGYTF.

This clonotype was recorded a few times. The gene calls are TRBV7-3 and TRBJ2-2; possibly TRBD2 for D (5 bases). V lost 6 bases to trimming and J lost 2 bases, with 16 bases between them. The germline V gene encodes CDR1 SGHTA and CDR2 FQGTGA. This CDR3 region has 16 residues. The CDR3 loop reads CASSSRGSFNTGELFF. The CDR3 DNA reads TGTGCCAGCAGTTCTCGAGGGTCCTTTAACACCGGGGAGCTGTTTTTT.

The sample holds a few counts of this clonotype. The chain uses TRBV7-8 and TRBJ1-5, with D unresolved. V lost 5 bases, J lost 9 bases, and 11 bases lay in between. The CDR3 loop spans 12 amino acids. The germline V gene has CDR1 SGHVS and CDR2 FQNEAQ. CDR3 region: CASSPRIGPQHF. The DNA of the CDR3 is TGTGCCAGCAGCCCACGGATCGGGCCCCAGCATTTT.

This chain uses TRBV9 with TRBJ1-1, with D perhaps TRBD1 (6 bases). The germline CDR1 and CDR2 sequences are SGDLS and YYNGEE. The CDR3 loop spans 15 amino acids. V dropped 3 bases and J dropped 0 bases, with 12 bases sitting between them. CDR3 DNA: TGTGCCAGCAGCGGCGGGGACACCTTGAACACTGAAGCTTTCTTT. This encodes CASSGGDTLNTEAFF.

V and J are TRBV27 and TRBJ2-7; weak D call: TRBD1 (5 bases). V shed 8 bases and J shed 5 bases, with 13 bases lying between them. The germline CDR1 and CDR2 sequences are MNHEY and SMNVEV (reference sequence). The CDR3 has 12 amino acids. CDR3 sequence: CASSQGQNEQYF. The CDR3 coding sequence is TGTGCCAGCTCCCAGGGTCAAAACGAGCAGTACTTC.